A single sample is the source of the 8 T cell receptor beta chains below, sequenced in a study of blood T cell repertoires in COVID-19. This table comes from immunoSEQ multiplex PCR, and its TCRdb copy is limited to in-frame clones, with some not included. The sample has 400,000 to 500,000 clones; 88% are singletons. The sequencing input was PBMCs or T cells enriched from blood (not recorded which). The source is a woman aged 35 to 49 who had recovered from COVID-19.

V gene TRBV19 combines with J gene TRBJ1-2; weak D call: TRBD1 (5 bases). Germline assignment: CDR1 LNHDA and CDR2 SQIVND (reference sequence). Trimming shortened V by 6 bases and J by 9 bases, and 23 bases separated the two germline ends. The CDR3 covers 15 residues. As DNA, the CDR3 is TGTGCCAGTAGATATGGGGTACAGGATTCTGGTCGCTACACCTTC. This sequence encodes CASRYGVQDSGRYTF. The full variable domain, completed using reference TRBV19 and TRBJ1-2, is DGGITQSPKYLFRKEGQNVTLSCEQNLNHDAMYWYRQDPGQGLRLIYYSQIVNDFQKGDIAEGYSVSREKKESFPLTVTSAQKNPTAFYLCASRYGVQDSGRYTFGSGTRLTVV.

The chain joins TRBV4-1 to TRBJ1-2; D remains ambiguous. Trimming removed 0 bases at V and 8 bases at J, with 16 bases between. The CDR3 loop spans 15 amino acids. The germline V gene encodes CDR1 MGHRA and CDR2 YSYEKL. CDR3 amino acids: CASSQDPGLSTGYTF. CDR3 nucleotides: TGCGCCAGCAGCCAAGACCCCGGACTCAGCACAGGCTACACCTTC.

The chain recombines TRBV5-1 with TRBJ2-1; D is perhaps TRBD2 (5 bases). Germline V CDR1 and CDR2: SGHRS, YFSETQ. The CDR3 loop spans 15 amino acids. V was cut by 3 bases and J by 4 bases, with 14 bases left in between. CDR3 sequence reads: CASSSLAAAYNEQFF. The CDR3, as DNA: TGCGCCAGCAGCTCCCTAGCAGCTGCTTACAATGAGCAGTTCTTC.

This chain connects TRBV19 to TRBJ1-3, with 8 bases matching TRBD1. The V and J ends lost 7 bases and 0 bases, in that order; junction bases with no gene match: 11. The CDR3 covers 17 residues. Per the germline V gene, CDR1 is LNHDA and CDR2 is SQIVND (reference sequence). The CDR3 loop is CASMGPTGGSSGNTIYF. As DNA, the CDR3 is TGTGCCAGTATGGGACCCACAGGGGGGAGCTCTGGAAACACCATATATTTT.

V usage is TRBV4-3 and J usage is TRBJ1-3, with a tentative D call TRBD1 (6 bases). The V gene's germline CDR1 is LGHNA and CDR2 YSLEER. CDR3 size: 16 residues. Trimming took off 3 bases at V and 4 bases at J, with 16 bases between the two ends. The CDR3 reads CASSQAATGSGNTIYF. For the CDR3, the DNA is TGCGCCAGCAGCCAGGCAGCCACAGGGTCCGGAAACACCATATATTTT.

This rearrangement joins TRBV7-2 to TRBJ2-2; TRBD2 agrees at 8 bases. V gave up 1 base and J gave up 7 bases; unmatched junction bases: 2. This CDR3 is 14 amino acids long. Germline CDR1 is SGHTA and CDR2 is FQGNSA. The CDR3 DNA follows: TGTGCCAGCAGCTTAGTCGGGAGGGGCGGGGAGCTGTTTTTT. Protein sequence: CASSLVGRGGELFF. Full variable domain (missing parts from reference TRBV7-2 and TRBJ2-2): GAGVSQSPSNKVTEKGKDVELRCDPISGHTALYWYRQSLGQGLEFLIYFQGNSAPDKSGLPSDRFSAERTGGSVSTLTIQRTQQEDSAVYLCASSLVGRGGELFFGEGSRLTVL.

This sequence joins TRBV5-1 and TRBJ2-3; 13 bases are shared with TRBD2. CDR3 length: 18 residues. CDR1 and CDR2 (germline): SGHRS, YFSETQ. V was clipped by 1 base and J by 3 bases; unmatched bases: 8. CDR3: CASSLKLLAGGTTDTQYF. CDR3 bases: TGCGCCAGCAGCTTGAAATTACTAGCGGGAGGGACGACAGATACGCAGTATTTT.

The chain recombines TRBV7-9 with TRBJ1-6; 10 positions match TRBD1. Germline values: CDR1 SEHNR, CDR2 FQNEAQ (reference sequence). Trimming removed 7 bases from V and 14 bases from J; junction bases left unmatched: 8. The CDR3 length is 13 residues. CDR3 coding DNA: TGTGCCAGCAAGGGACAGGGGAAAGAAGCCCTCCACTTT. Translated, it gives CASKGQGKEALHF.